Included here is one T cell receptor (beta chain) sequence, with context. Its antigen remains unidentified. TCR cDNA, made by 5'RACE template switching, carried an added universal primer site and UMIs. MiXCR was run by TCRdb on the 5' RACE reads, yielding one entry per CDR3 protein. The sample lists about 550,000 distinct CDR3 sequences; about a fifth were seen once. This sample is part of a study of T cells after yellow fever vaccination. Overall study findings and caveats: Once the booster was given, most primary-vaccination clones reappeared, at about 97% for CD4 and over 85% for CD8.

The CDR3 runs 16 residues. Trimming removed 2 bases at V and 0 bases at J, with 13 bases between. Germline CDR1 is MNHEY and CDR2 is SVGAGI. This sample comprised PBMCs, obtained 15 days after the yellow fever booster vaccination. The TCR sequence derives from a man between 25 and 39 years old who received the YFV17D yellow fever vaccine. This chain links TRBV6-5 with TRBJ1-1, with D unclear. CDR3 in DNA: TGTGCCAGCAGTTACCCCGACGGGTCCTTGAACACTGAAGCTTTCTTT. This codes for CASSYPDGSLNTEAFF.